Each of the 7 T cell receptor beta chains below was sequenced from the same sample in a study of shared clonotypes between healthy human individuals. This table comes from immunoSEQ multiplex PCR, and its TCRdb copy is limited to in-frame clones, with some not included. The table shows roughly 2.5 million clones, with roughly 92% occurring only once. The sequencing input was naive CD4+ T cells sorted from blood. The subset denotes: CD45RA+ positively selected. Receptors were obtained from a young man in good health.

The CDR3 reads CASSQDSGYQETQYF. CDR3 coding DNA: TGTGCCAGCAGCCAAGATTCGGGTTACCAAGAGACCCAGTACTTC. The chain is built from TRBV4-2 and TRBJ2-5; D uncertain. Germline V gives CDR1 LGHNA, CDR2 YNFKEQ. This CDR3 spans 15 amino acids. The V gene lost 0 bases and the J gene lost 0 bases, with 8 bases spanning the gap.

The J gene is TRBJ2-2, the V gene TRBV2, with 9 bases identical to TRBD1. The CDR3 covers 15 residues. With V trimmed by 7 bases and J by 4 bases, 7 bases remained unmatched. The germline V gene encodes CDR1 SNHLY and CDR2 FYNNEI. CDR3 sequence reads: CASTGQGLVTGELFF. As DNA, the CDR3 is TGTGCCAGCACCGGACAGGGGCTAGTCACCGGGGAGCTGTTTTTT.

This sequence joins TRBV7-9 and TRBJ1-1; D unresolved. CDR3 length: 14 residues. The V gene lost 0 bases and the J gene lost 1 base, with 6 bases spanning the gap. From germline, CDR1 is SEHNR and CDR2 FQNEAQ (reference sequence). The CDR3 protein is CASSLASSNTEAFF. The CDR3 DNA follows: TGTGCCAGCAGCTTAGCGTCCTCGAACACTGAAGCTTTCTTT.

The chain uses TRBV18 and TRBJ2-2; TRBD1 is a possible D gene (6 bases). In germline, CDR1 is KGHSH, CDR2 LQKENI. This CDR3 spans 14 amino acids. V lost 5 bases and J 1 base, leaving 8 bases between the germline ends. CDR3: CASSVQGNTGELFF. The CDR3 nucleotides read TGTGCCAGCTCAGTACAGGGGAACACCGGGGAGCTGTTTTTT.

As DNA, the CDR3 is TGTGCCAGCAGTGAAGCGGGACCCGGGGATACGCAGTATTTT. As protein: CASSEAGPGDTQYF. The chain couples TRBV2 to TRBJ2-3, with D possibly called TRBD1 or TRBD2 (5 bases each). The CDR3 consists of 14 residues. Between the trimmed V and J ends, which lost 0 bases and 6 bases, there was a span of 10 bases. Germline CDR1 SNHLY, CDR2 FYNNEI.

As regards this clone: An end of the junction differs from the germline gene, which may be a read error. The chain uses TRBV30 and TRBJ2-3; D tentatively fits TRBD1 or TRBD2 (6 bases each). CDR1 and CDR2 from the germline V gene are GTSNPN and SVGIG (reference sequence). This CDR3 region has 16 residues. In nucleotides, the CDR3 is TGTACCTGGAGTGGGCTCGGGGGCATCAGCACAGATACGCAGTATTTT. The encoded protein is CTWSGLGGISTDTQYF. Combining the CDR3 with reference TRBV30 and TRBJ2-3 gives the whole variable domain SQTIHQWPATLVQPVGSPLSLECTVEGTSNPNLYWYRQAAGRGLQLLFYSVGIGQISSEVPQNLSASRPQDRQFILSSKKLLLSDSGFYLCTWSGLGGISTDTQYFGPGTRLTVL.

The CDR3, as DNA: TGTGCCAGCAAAGAGGTGGACACTGAAGCTTTCTTT. Its translation is CASKEVDTEAFF. V is TRBV6-5 and J is TRBJ1-1, with no clear D. V shed 7 bases and J shed 3 bases, with 9 bases lying between them. The CDR3 loop spans 12 amino acids. Germline V gene sequence: CDR1 MNHEY, CDR2 SVGAGI.